The clone carrying this TCR beta chain was recorded only once. The data were taken from a study of blood T cell repertoires in COVID-19. Study overall: Donors in the United States, Italy and Spain gave samples during acute or convalescent COVID-19.

Libraries were prepared by immunoSEQ multiplex PCR; TCRdb keeps only in-frame clonotypes and omits some of them. The table has around 200,000 clones, 70% to 90% seen once. V was pared by 8 bases and J by 7 bases, with 21 bases between. Germline CDR1 PRHDT, CDR2 FYEKMQ (reference sequence). There are 15 residues in the CDR3. Sequenced material: peripheral blood. The receptor's source is a person in their 70s with COVID-19, enrolled during active disease. This chain links TRBV13 with TRBJ2-1; D possibly corresponds to TRBD2 (5 bases). CDR3: CASLLLGGNDNEQFF. The CDR3 nucleotides are TGTGCCAGCCTACTTTTAGGAGGAAACGATAATGAGCAGTTCTTC.